The clone carrying this TCR beta chain has more than one count but fewer than ten. What it binds is not known. Primers used in a second PCR of about 6 to 11 cycles were a sample-barcoded 5' primer and a J-beta primer mix. Every single cDNA molecule received a tag from a template-switch adaptor with 12 random nucleotides. TCRdb analysed the 5' RACE reads with MiXCR anew, one entry per CDR3 protein. The table has 1,500,000 or so distinct CDR3 sequences, approximately 39% seen once. This sample is part of a study of blood T cells in healthy people across ages. Broader study findings: TCR beta diversity tracked closely with naive T cell percentage. With age, beta diversity per million T cells declined roughly linearly, significantly by 35 to 40.

The sequenced sample was blood. The TCR originated in a woman in her late teens or twenties in good health.

The CDR3: CAISATGGIIGSYNEQFF. The CDR3 bases are TGTGCCATCAGTGCAACGGGTGGGATCATCGGCTCCTACAATGAGCAGTTCTTC. The chain has TRBV10-3 and TRBJ2-1; D is unclear. V dropped 4 bases and J dropped 0 bases, with 19 bases sitting between them. CDR3 length: 18 residues. The V gene's germline CDR1 is ENHRY and CDR2 SYGVKD.